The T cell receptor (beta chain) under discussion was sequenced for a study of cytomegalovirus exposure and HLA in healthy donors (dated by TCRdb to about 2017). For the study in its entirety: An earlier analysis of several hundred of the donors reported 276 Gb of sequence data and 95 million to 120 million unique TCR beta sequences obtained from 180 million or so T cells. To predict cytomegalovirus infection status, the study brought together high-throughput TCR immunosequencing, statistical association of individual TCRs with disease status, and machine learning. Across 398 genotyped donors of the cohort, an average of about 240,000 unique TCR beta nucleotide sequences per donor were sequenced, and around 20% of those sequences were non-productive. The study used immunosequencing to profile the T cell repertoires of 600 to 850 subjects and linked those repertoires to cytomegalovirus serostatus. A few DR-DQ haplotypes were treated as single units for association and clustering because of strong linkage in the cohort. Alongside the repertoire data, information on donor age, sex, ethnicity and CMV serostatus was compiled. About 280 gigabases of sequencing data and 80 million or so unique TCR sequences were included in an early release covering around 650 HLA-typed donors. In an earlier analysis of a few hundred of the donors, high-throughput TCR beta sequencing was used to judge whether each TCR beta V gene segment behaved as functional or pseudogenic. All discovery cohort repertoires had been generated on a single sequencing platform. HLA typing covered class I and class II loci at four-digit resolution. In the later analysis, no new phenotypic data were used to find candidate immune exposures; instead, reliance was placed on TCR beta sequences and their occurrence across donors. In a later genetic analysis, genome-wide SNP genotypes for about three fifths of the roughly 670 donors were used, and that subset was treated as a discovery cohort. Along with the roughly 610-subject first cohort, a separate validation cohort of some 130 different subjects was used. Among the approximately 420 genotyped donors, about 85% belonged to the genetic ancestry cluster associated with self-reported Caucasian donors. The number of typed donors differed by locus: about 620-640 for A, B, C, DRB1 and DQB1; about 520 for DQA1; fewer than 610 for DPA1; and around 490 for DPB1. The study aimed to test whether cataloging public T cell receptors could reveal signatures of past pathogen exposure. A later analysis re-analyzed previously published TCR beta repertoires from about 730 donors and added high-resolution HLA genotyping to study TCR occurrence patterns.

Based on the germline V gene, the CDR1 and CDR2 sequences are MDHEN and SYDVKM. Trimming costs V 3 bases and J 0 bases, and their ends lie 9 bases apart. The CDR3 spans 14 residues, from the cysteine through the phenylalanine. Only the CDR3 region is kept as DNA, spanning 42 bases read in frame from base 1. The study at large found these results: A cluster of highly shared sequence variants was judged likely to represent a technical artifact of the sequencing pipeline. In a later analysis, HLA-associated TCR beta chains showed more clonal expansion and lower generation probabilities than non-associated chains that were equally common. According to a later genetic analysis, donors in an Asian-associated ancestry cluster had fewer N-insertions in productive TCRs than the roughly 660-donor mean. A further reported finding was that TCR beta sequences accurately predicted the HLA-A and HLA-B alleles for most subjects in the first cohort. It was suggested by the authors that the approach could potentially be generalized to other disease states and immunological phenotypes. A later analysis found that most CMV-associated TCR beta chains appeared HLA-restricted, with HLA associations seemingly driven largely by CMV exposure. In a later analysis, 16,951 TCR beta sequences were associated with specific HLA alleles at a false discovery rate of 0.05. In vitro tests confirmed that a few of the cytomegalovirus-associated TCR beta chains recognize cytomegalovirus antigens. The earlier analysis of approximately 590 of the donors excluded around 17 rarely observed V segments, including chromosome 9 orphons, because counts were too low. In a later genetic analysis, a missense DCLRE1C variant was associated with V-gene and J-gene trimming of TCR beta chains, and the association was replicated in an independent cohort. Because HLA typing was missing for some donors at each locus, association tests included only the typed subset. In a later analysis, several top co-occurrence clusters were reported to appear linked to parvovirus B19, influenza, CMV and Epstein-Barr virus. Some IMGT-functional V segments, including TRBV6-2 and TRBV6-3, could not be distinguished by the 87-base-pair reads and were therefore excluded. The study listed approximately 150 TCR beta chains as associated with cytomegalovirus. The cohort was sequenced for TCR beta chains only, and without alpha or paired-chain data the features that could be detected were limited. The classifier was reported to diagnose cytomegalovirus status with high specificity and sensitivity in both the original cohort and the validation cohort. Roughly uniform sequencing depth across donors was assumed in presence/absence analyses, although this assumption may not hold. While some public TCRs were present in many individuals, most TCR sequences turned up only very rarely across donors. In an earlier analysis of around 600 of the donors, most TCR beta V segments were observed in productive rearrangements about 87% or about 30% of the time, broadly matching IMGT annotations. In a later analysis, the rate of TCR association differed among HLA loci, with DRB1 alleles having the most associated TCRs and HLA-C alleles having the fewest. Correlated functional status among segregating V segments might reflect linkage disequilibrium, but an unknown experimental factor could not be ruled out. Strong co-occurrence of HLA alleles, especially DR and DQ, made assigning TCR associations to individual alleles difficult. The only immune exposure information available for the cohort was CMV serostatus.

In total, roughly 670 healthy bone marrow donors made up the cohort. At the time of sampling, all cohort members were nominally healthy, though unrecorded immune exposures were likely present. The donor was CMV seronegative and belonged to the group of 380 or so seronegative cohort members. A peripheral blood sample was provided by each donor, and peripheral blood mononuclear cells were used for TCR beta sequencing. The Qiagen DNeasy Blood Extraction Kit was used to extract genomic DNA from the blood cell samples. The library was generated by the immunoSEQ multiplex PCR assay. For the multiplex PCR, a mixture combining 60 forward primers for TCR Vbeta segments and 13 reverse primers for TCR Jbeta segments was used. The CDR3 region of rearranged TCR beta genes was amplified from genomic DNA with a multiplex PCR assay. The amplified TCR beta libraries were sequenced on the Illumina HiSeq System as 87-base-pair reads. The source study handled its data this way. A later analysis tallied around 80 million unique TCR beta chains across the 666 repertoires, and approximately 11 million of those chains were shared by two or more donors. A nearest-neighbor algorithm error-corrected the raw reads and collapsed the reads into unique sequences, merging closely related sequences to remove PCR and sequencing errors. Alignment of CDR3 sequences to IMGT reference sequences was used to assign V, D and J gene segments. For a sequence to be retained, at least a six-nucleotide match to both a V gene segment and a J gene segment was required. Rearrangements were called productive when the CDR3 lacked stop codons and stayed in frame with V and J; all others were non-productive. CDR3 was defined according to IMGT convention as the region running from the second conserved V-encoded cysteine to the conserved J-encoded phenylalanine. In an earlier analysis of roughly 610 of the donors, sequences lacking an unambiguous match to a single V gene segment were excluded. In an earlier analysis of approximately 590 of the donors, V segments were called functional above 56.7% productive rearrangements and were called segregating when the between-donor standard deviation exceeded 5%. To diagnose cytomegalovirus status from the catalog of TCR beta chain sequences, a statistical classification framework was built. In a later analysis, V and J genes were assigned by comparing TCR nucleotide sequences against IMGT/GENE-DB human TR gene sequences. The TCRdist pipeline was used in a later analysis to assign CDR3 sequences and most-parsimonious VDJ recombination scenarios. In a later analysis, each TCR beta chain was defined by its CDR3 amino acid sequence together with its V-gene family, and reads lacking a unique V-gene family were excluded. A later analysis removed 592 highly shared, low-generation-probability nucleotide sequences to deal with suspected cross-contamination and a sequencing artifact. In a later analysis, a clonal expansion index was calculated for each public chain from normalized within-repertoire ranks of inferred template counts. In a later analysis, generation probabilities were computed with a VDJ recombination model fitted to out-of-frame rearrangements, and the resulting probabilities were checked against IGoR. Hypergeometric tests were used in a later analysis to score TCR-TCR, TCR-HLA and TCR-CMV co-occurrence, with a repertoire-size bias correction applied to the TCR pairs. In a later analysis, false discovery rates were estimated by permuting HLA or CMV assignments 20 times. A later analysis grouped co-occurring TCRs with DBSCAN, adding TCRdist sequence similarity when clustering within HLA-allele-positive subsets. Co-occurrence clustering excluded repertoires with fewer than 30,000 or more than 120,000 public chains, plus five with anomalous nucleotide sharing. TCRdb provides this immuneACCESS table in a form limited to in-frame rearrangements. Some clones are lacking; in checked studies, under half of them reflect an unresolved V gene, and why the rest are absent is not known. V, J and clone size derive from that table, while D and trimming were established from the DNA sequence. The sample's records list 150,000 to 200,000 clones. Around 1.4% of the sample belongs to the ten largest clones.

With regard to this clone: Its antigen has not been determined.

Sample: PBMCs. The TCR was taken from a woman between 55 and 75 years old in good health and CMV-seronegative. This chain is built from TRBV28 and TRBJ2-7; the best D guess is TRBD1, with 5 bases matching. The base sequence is TGTGCCAGCAGTTTTACAGGTAGCTCCTACGAGCAGTACTTC. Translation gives CASSFTGSSYEQYF.